This T cell receptor beta chain was profiled in a study of blood T cell repertoires in COVID-19. Sequencing was performed with immunoSEQ multiplex PCR; in TCRdb, only in-frame clones are kept and a portion is missing. Among some 270,000 clones, roughly 87% were seen once, and the ten largest hold around 4.6%. Trimming removed 7 bases from V and 6 bases from J; junction bases left unmatched: 7. CDR1 and CDR2 (germline): SGDLS, YYNGEE. The CDR3 is 14 residues long. This TCR was recovered from a woman between 40 and 50 years old who had recovered from COVID-19. The V and J genes are TRBV9 and TRBJ2-1; TRBD2 matches 10 bases. Input material: peripheral blood. The DNA of the CDR3 is TGTGCCAGCGGAAAGGGACTAGCGAGCAATGAGCAGTTCTTC. It encodes CASGKGLASNEQFF.